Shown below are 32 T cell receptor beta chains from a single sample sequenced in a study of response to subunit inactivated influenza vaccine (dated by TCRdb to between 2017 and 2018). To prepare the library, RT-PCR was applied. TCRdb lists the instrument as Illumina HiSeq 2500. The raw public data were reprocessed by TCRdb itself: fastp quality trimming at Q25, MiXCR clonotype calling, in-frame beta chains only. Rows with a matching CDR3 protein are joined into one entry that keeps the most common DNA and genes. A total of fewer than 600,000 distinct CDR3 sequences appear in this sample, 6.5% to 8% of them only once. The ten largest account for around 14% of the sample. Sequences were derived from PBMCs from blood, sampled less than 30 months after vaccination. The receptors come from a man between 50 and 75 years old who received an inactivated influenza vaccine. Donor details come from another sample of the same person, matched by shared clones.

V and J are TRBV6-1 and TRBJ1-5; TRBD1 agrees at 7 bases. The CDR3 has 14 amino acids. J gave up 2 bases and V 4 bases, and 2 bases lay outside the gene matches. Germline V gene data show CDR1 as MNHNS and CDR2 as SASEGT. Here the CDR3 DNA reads TGTGCCAGCAGTGGACAGGGTGGCAATCAGCCCCAGCATTTT. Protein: CASSGQGGNQPQHF.

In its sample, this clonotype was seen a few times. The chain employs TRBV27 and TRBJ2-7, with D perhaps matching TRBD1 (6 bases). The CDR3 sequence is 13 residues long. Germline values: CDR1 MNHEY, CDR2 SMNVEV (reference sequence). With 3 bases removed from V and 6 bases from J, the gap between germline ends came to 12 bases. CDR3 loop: CASSFDRHGEQYF. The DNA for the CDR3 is TGTGCCAGCAGTTTTGACAGGCACGGCGAGCAGTACTTC.

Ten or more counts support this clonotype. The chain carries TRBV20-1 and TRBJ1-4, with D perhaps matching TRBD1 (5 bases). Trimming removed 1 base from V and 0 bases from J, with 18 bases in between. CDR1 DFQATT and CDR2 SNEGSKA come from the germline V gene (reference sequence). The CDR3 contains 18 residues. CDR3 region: CSARVAGMNYATNEKLFF. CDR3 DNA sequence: TGCAGTGCTAGAGTTGCAGGGATGAACTATGCAACTAATGAAAAACTGTTTTTT.

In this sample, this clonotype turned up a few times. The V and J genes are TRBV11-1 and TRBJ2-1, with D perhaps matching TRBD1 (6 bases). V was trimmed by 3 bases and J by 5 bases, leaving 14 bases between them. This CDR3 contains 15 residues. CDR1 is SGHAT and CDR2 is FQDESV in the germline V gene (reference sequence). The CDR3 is CASSFQGRRNNEQFF. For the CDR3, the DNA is TGTGCCAGCAGCTTCCAGGGGCGTAGGAACAATGAGCAGTTCTTC.

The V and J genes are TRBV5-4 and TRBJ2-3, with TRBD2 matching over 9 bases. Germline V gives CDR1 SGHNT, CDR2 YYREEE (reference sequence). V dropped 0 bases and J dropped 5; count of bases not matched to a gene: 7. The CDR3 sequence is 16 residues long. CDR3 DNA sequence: TGTGCCAGCAGCTTGGCCGCGGGAGGGCCGCAAGATACGCAGTATTTT. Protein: CASSLAAGGPQDTQYF.

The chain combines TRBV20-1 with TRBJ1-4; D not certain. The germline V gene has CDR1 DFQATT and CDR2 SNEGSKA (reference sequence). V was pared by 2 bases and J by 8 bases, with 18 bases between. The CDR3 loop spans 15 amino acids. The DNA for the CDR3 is TGCAGTGCTAGACCAATCCGGGCCGAAGGGGAAAAACTGTTTTTT. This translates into CSARPIRAEGEKLFF.

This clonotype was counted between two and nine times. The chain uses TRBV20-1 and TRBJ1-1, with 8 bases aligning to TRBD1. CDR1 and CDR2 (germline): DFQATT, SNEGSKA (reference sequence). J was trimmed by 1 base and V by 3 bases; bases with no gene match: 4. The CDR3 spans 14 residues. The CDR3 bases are TGCAGTGCTAGCCCAGGGGGCAAGAACACTGAAGCTTTCTTT. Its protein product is CSASPGGKNTEAFF.

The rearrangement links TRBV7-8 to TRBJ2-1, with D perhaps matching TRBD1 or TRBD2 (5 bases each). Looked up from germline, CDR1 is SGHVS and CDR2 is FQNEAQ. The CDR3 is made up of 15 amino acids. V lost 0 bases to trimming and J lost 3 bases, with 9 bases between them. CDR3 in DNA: TGTGCCAGCAGCTTAGCTCGGGACCGCTACAATGAGCAGTTCTTC. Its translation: CASSLARDRYNEQFF.

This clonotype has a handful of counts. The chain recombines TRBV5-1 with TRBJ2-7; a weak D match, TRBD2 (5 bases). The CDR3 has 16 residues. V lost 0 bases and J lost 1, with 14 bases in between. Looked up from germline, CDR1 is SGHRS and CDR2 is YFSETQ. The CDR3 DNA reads TGCGCCAGCAGCTTGGTGACCGGGGTAGGGTCCTACGAGCAGTACTTC. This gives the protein CASSLVTGVGSYEQYF.

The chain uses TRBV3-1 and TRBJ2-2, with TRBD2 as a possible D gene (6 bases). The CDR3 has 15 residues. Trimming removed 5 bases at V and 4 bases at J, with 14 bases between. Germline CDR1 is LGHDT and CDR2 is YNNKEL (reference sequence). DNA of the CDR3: TGTGCCAGCAGCTACCGAGGGCGGGGCACCGGGGAGCTGTTTTTT. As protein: CASSYRGRGTGELFF.

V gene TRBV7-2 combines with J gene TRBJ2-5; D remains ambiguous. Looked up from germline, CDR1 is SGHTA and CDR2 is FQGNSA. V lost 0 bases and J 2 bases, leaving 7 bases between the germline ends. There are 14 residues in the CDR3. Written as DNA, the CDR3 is TGTGCCAGCAGCTTAGCCCAATTTCAAGAGACCCAGTACTTC. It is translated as CASSLAQFQETQYF.

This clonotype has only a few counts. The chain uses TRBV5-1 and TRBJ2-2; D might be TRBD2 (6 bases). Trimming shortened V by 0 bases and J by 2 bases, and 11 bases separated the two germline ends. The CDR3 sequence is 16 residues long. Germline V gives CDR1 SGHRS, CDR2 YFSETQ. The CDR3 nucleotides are TGCGCCAGCAGCTTGGGAACAGGACTAAACACCGGGGAGCTGTTTTTT. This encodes CASSLGTGLNTGELFF. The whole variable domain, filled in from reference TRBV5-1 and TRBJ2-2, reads KAGVTQTPRYLIKTRGQQVTLSCSPISGHRSVSWYQQTPGQGLQFLFEYFSETQRNKGNFPGRFSGRQFSNSRSEMNVSTLELGDSALYLCASSLGTGLNTGELFFGEGSRLTVL.

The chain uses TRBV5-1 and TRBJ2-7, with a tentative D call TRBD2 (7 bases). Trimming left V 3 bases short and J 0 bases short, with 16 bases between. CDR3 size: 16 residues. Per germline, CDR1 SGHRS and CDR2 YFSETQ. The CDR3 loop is CASSSAGGTPSYEQYF. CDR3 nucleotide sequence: TGCGCCAGCAGCTCCGCCGGGGGGACACCCTCCTACGAGCAGTACTTC.

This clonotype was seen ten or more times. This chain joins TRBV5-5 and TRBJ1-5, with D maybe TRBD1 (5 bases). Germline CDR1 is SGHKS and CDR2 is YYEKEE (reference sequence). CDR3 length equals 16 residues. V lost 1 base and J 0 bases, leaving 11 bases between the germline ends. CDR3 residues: CASSLFRESSNQPQHF. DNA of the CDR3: TGTGCCAGCAGCTTGTTCAGGGAATCTAGCAATCAGCCCCAGCATTTT. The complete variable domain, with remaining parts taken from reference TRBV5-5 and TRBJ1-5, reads DAGVTQSPTHLIKTRGQQVTLRCSPISGHKSVSWYQQVLGQGPQFIFQYYEKEERGRGNFPDRFSARQFPNYSSELNVNALLLGDSALYLCASSLFRESSNQPQHFGDGTRLSIL.

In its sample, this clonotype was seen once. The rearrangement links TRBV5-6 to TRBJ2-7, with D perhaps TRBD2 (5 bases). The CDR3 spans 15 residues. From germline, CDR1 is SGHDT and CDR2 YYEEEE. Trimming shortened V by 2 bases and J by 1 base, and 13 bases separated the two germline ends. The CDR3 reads CASSFLPGESYEQYF. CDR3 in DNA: TGTGCCAGCAGCTTTTTACCCGGGGAATCCTACGAGCAGTACTTC.

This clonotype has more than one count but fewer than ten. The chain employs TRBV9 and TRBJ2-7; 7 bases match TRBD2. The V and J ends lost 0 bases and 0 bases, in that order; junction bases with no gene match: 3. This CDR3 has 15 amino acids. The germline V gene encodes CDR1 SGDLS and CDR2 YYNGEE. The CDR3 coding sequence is TGTGCCAGCAGCGTAGTACCTAGCGGCTCCTACGAGCAGTACTTC. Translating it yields CASSVVPSGSYEQYF.

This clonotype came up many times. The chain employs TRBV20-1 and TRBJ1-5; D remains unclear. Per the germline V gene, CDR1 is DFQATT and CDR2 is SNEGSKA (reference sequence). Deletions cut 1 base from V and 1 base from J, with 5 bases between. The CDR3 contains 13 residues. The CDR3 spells CSARGKSNQPQHF. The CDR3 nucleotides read TGCAGTGCTAGAGGGAAGAGCAATCAGCCCCAGCATTTT.

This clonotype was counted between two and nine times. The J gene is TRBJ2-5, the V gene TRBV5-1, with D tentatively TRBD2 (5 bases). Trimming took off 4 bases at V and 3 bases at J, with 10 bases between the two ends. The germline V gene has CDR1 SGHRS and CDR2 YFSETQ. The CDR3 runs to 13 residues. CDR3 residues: CASSDPSKETQYF. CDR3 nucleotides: TGCGCCAGCAGCGATCCTAGCAAAGAGACCCAGTACTTC.

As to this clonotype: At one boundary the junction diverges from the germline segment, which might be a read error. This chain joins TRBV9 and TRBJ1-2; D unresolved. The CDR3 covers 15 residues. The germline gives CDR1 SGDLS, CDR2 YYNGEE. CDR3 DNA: TGTGCCAGCAGCGTAGCAGGTTCGGATAACTATGGCTACGCCTTC. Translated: CASSVAGSDNYGYAF.

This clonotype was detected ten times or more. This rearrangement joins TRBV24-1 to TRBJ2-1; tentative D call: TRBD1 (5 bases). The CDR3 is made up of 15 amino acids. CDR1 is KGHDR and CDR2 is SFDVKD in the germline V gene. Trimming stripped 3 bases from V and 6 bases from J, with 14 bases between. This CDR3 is CATSDPGPQGNEQFF. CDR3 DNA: TGTGCCACCAGTGATCCCGGCCCCCAGGGCAATGAGCAGTTCTTC.

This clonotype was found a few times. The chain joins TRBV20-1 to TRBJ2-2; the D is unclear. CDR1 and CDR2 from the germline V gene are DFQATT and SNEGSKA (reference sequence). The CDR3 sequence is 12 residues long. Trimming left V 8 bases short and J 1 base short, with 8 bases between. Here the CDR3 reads CSIPGNTGELFF. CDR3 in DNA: TGCAGTATCCCCGGGAACACCGGGGAGCTGTTTTTT.

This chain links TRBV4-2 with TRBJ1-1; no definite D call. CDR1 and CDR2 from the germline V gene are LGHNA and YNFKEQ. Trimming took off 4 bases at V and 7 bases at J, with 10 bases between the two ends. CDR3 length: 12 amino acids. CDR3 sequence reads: CASSPYLGEAFF. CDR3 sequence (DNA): TGTGCCAGCAGCCCCTATTTAGGTGAAGCTTTCTTT.

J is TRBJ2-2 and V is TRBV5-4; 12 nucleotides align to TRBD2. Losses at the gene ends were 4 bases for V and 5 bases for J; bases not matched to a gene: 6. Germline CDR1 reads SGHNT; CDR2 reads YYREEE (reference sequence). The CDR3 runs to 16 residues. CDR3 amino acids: CASSRLAGVRTGELFF. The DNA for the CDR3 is TGTGCCAGCAGCCGACTAGCGGGAGTTCGAACCGGGGAGCTGTTTTTT.

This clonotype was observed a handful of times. DNA of the CDR3: TGTGCCAGCAGCAAAACAGGGGTCGACACCGGGGAGCTGTTTTTT. Translated, it gives CASSKTGVDTGELFF. The chain combines TRBV7-2 with TRBJ2-2; 7 bases fit TRBD1. Unmatched junction bases numbered 6, after V lost 5 bases and J lost 3 bases. There are 15 residues in the CDR3. The germline CDR1 and CDR2 sequences are SGHTA and FQGNSA.

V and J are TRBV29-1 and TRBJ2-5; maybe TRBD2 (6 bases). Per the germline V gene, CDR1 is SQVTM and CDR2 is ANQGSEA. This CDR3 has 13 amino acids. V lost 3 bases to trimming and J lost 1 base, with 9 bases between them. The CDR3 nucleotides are TGCAGCGTTGATGTGGGAGGCCAAGAGACCCAGTACTTC. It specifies CSVDVGGQETQYF.

As DNA, the CDR3 is TGTGCCAGCAGTTCCCCTTTGGACCGCCGTCCGCAGTACTTC. Translating it yields CASSSPLDRRPQYF. The rearrangement links TRBV6-2 or TRBV6-3 to TRBJ2-7; D remains unclear. The CDR3 totals 14 residues. The V end lost 4 bases, the J end lost 9 bases, and 19 bases lay between the germline ends. Per germline, CDR1 MNHEY and CDR2 SVGEGT.

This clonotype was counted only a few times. DNA of the CDR3: TGTGCCAGCAGCTGGGGGGATGAGCAGTTCTTC. Amino acid sequence: CASSWGDEQFF. The chain recombines TRBV25-1 with TRBJ2-1; D may be TRBD2 (6 bases). Germline CDR1 and CDR2: MGHDK and SYGVNS. This CDR3 spans 11 amino acids. Deletions cut 6 bases from V and 8 bases from J, with 8 bases between. Based on the CDR3 plus reference TRBV25-1 and TRBJ2-1, the full variable domain is EADIYQTPRYLVIGTGKKITLECSQTMGHDKMYWYQQDPGMELHLIHYSYGVNSTEKGDLSSESTVSRIRTEHFPLTLESARPSHTSQYLCASSWGDEQFFGPGTRLTVL.

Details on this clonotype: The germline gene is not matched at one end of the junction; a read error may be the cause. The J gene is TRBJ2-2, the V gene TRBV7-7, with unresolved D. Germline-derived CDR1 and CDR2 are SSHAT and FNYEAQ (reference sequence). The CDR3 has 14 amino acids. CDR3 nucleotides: TGTGCTAGCAGCGTGGACGGGAACACCGGGGAGCTGTTTTTT. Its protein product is CASSVDGNTGELFF.

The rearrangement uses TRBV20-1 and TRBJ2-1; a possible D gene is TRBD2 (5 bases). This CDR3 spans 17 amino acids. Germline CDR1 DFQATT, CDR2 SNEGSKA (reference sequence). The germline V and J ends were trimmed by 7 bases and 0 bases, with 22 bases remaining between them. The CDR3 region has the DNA TGCAGTGGGACGGACTCATCTTGGGTCCGCTCCTACAATGAGCAGTTCTTC. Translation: CSGTDSSWVRSYNEQFF.

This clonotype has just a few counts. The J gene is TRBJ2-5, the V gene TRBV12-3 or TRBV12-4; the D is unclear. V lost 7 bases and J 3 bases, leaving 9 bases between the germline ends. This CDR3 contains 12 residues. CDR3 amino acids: CASTFSEETQYF. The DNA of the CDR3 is TGTGCCAGCACCTTTAGTGAAGAGACCCAGTACTTC.

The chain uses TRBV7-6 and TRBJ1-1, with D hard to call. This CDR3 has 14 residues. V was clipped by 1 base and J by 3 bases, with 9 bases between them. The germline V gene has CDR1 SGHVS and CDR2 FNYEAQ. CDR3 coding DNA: TGTGCCAGCAGCTTAGAGTCACAGTACACTGAAGCTTTCTTT. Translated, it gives CASSLESQYTEAFF.

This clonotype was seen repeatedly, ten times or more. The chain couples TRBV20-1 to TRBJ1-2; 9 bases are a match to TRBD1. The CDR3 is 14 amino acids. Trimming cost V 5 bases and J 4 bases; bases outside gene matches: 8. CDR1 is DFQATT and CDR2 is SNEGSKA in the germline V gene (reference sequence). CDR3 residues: CSAQGQGIIYGYTF. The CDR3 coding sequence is TGCAGTGCTCAGGGACAGGGAATTATCTATGGCTACACCTTC.